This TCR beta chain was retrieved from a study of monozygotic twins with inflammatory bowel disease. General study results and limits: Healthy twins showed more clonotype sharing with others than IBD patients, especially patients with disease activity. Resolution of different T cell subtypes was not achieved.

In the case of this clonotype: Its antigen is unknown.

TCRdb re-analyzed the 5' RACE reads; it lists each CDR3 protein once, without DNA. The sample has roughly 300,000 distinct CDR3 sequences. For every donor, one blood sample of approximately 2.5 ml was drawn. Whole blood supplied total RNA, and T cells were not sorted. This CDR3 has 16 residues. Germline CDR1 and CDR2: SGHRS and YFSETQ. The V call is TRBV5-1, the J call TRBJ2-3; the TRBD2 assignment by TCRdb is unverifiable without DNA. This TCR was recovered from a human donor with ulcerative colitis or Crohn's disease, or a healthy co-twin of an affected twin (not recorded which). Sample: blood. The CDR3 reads CASSLGASGCTDTQYF.